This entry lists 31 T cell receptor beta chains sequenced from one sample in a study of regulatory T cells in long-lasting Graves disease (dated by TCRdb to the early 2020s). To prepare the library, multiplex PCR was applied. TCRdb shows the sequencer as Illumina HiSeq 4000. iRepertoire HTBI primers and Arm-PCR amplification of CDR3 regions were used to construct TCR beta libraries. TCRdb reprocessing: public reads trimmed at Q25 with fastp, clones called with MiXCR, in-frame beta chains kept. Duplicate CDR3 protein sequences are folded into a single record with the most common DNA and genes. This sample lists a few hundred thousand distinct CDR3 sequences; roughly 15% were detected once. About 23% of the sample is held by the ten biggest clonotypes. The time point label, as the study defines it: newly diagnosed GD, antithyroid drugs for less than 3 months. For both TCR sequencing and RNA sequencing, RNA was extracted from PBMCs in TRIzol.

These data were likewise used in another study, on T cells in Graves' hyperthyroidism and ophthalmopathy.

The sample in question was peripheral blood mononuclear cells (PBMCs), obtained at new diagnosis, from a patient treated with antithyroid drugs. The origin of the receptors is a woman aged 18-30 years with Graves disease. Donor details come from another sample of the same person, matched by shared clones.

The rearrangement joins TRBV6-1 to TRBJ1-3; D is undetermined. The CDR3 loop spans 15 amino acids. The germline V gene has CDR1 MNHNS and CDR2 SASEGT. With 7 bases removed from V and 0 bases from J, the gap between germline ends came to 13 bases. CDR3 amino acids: CASTRPQSSGNTIYF. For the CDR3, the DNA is TGTGCCAGCACCAGACCACAGAGCTCTGGAAACACCATATATTTT.

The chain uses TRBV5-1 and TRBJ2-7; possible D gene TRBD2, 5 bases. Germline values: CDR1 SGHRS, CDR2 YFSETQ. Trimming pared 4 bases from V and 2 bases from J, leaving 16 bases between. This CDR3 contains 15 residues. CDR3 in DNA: TGCGCCAGCAGCCCCGGACTCACCGAGACCTACGAGCAGTACTTC. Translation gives CASSPGLTETYEQYF.

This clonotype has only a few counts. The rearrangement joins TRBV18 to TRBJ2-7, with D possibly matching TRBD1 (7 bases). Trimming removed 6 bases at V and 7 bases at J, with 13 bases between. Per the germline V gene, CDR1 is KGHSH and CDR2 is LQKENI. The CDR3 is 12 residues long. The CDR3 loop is CASSSQGTEQYF. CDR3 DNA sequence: TGTGCCAGCTCGTCACAGGGGACTGAGCAGTACTTC.

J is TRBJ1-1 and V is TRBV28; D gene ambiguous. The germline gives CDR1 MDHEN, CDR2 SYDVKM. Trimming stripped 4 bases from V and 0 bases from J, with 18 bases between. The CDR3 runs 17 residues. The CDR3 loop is CASSSPSHSLMNTEAFF. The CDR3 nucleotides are TGTGCCAGCAGTTCCCCTTCTCATTCCCTAATGAACACTGAAGCTTTCTTT.

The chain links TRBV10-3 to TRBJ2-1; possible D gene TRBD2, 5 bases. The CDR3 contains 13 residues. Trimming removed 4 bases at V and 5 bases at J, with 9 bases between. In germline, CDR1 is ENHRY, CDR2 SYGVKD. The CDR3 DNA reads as TGTGCCATCAGTGGGCCGGGGAACAATGAGCAGTTCTTC. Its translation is CAISGPGNNEQFF.

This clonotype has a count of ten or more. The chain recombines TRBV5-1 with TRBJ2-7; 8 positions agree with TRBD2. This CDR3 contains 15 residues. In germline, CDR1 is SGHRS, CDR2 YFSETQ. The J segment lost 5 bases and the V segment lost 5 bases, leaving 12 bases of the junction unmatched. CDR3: CASRGSGAPGNEQYF. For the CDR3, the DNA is TGCGCCAGCAGAGGTAGCGGGGCCCCCGGAAACGAGCAGTACTTC.

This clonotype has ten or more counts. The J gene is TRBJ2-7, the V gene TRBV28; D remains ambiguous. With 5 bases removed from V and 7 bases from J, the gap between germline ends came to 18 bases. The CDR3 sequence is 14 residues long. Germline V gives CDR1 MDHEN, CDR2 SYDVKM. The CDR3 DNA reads TGTGCCAGCAGTCTAGTTAGCCCCGTCAGGGAGCAGTACTTC. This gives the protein CASSLVSPVREQYF.

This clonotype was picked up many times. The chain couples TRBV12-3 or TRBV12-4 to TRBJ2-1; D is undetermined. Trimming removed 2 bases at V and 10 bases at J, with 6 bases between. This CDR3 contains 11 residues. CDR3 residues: CASSLKEEQFF. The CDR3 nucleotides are TGTGCCAGCAGTTTAAAGGAAGAGCAGTTCTTC.

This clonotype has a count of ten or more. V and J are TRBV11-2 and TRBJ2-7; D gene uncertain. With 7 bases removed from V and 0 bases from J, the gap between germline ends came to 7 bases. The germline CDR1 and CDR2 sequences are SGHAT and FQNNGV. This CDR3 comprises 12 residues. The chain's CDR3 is CASKAVSYEQYF. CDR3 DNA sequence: TGTGCCAGCAAGGCGGTCTCCTACGAGCAGTACTTC.

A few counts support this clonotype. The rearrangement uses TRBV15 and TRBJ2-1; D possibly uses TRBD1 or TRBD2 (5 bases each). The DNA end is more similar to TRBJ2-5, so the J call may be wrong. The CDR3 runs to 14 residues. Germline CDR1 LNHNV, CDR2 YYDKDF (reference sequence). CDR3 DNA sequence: TGTGCCACCAGCAGCGGGACGAAAAAAGAGACCCAGTACTTC. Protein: CATSSGTKKETQYF.

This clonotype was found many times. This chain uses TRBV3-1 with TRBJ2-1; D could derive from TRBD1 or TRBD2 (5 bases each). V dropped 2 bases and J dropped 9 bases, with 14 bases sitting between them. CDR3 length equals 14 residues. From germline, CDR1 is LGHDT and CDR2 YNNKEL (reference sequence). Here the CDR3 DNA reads TGTGCCAGCAGCCAAACTCGAGGGGCGGCTGAGCAGTTCTTC. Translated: CASSQTRGAAEQFF.

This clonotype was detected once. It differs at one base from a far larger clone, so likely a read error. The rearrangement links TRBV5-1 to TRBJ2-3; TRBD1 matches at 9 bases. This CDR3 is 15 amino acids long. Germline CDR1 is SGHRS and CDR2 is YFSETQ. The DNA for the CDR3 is TGTGCCAGCAGCGTTTCACAGGGGGCTGCAGATACGCAGTATTTT. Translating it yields CASSVSQGAADTQYF.

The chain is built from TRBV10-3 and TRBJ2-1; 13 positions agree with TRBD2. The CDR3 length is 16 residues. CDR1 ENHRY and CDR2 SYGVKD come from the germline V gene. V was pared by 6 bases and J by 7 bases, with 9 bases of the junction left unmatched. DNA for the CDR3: TGTGCCATCAGAGGGATACTAGCGGGAGGGGGAAATGAGCAGTTCTTC. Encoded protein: CAIRGILAGGGNEQFF.

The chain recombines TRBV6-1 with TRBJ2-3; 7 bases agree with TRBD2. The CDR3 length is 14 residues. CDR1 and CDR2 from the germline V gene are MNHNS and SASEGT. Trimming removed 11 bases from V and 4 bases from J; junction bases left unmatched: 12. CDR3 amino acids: CAAKSSGESDTQYF. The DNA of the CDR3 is TGTGCCGCCAAATCGAGCGGGGAATCAGATACGCAGTATTTT.

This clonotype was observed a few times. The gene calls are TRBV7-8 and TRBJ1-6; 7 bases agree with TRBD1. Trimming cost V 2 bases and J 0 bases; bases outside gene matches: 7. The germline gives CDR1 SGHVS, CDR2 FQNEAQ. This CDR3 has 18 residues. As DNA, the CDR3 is TGTGCCAGCAGCTTATTCGAGGGGGCTAGCTCCTATAATTCACCCCTCCACTTT. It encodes CASSLFEGASSYNSPLHF.

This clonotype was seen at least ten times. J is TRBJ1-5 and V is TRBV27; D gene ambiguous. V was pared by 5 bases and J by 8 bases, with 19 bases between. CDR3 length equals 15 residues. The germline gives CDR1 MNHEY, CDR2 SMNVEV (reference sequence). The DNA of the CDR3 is TGTGCCAGCAGTCGGACCGCCAGGATGCTTGAGCCCCAGCATTTT. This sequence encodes CASSRTARMLEPQHF.

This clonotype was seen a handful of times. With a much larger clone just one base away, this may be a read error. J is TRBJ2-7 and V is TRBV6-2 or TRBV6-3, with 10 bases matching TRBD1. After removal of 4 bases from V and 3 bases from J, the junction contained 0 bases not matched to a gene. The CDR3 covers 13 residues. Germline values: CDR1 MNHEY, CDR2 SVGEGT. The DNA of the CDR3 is TGTGCCAGCAGTTGGACAGGGGGCTACGAGCAGTACTTC. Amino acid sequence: CASSWTGGYEQYF.

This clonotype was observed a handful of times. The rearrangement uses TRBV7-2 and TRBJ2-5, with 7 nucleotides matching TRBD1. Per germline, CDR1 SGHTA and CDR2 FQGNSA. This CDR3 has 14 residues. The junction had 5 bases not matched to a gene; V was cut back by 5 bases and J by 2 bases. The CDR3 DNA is TGTGCCAGCAGCGCACCGGGACAGCAAGAGACCCAGTACTTC. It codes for CASSAPGQQETQYF.

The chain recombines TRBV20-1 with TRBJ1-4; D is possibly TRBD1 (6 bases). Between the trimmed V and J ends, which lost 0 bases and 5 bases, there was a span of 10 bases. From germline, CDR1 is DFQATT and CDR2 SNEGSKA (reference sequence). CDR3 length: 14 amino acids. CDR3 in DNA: TGCAGTGCTAGAGAAACAGGGCCAAATGAAAAACTGTTTTTT. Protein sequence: CSARETGPNEKLFF.

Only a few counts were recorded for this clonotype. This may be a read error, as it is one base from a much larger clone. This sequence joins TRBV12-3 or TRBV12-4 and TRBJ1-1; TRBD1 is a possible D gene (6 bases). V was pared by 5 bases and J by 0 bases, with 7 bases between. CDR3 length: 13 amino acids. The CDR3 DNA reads TGTGCCAGCAGTGGACAGCTGAACACTGAAGCTTTCTTT. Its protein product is CASSGQLNTEAFF.

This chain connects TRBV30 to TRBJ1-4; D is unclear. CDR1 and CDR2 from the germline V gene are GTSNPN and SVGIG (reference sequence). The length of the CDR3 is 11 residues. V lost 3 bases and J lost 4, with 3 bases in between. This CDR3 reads CAWRGNEKLFF. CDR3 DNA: TGTGCCTGGAGGGGTAATGAAAAACTGTTTTTT.

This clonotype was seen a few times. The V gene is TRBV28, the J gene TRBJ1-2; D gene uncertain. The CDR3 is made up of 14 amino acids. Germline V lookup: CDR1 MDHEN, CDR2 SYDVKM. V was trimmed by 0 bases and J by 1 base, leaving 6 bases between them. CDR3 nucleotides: TGTGCCAGCAGTTTATGGGGAAATAACTATGGCTACACCTTC. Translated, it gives CASSLWGNNYGYTF.

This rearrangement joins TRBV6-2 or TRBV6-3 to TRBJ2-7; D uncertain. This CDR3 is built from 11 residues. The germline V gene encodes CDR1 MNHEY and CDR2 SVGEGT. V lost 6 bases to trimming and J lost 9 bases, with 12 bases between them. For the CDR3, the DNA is TGTGCCAGCAGCCCCATAATGCGGCAGTACTTC. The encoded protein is CASSPIMRQYF.

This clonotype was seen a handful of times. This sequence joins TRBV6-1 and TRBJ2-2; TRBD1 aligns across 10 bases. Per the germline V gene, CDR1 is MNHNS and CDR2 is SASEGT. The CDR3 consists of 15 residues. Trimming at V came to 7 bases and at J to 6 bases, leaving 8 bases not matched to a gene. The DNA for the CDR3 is TGTGCCAGCAAACCCGGGACAGGGGAATCCGGGGAGCTGTTTTTT. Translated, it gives CASKPGTGESGELFF.

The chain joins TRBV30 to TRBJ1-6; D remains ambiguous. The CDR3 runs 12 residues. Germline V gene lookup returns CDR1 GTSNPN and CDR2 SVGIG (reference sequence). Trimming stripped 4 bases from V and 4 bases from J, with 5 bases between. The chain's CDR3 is CAWTDYNSPLHF. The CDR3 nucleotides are TGTGCCTGGACAGATTATAATTCACCCCTCCACTTT.

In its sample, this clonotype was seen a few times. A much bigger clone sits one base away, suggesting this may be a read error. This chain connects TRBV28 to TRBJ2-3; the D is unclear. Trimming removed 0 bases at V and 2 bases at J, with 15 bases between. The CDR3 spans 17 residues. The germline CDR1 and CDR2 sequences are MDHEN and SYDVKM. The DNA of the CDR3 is TGTGCCAGCAGTTTATGGGGTACTACACCTTACACAGATACGCAGTATTTT. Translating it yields CASSLWGTTPYTDTQYF.

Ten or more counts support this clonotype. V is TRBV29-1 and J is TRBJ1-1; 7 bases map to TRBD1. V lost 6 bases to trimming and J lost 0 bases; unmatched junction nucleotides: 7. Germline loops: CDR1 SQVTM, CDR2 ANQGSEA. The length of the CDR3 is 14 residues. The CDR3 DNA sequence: TGCAGCGTCTCTCCCGGGACAGTGAACACTGAAGCTTTCTTT. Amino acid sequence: CSVSPGTVNTEAFF.

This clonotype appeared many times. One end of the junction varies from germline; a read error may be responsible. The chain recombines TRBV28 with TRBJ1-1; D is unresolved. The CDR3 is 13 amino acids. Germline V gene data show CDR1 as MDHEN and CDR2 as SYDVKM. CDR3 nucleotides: TGTGCCAGCATTTTATCGTTGAACACTGAAGCTTTCTTT. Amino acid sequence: CASILSLNTEAFF.

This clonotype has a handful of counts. CDR3 protein: CSVDSTNANEKLFF. The CDR3 bases are TGCAGCGTTGACAGCACAAACGCTAATGAAAAACTGTTTTTT. The chain recombines TRBV29-1 with TRBJ1-4; D remains unclear. This CDR3 contains 14 residues. Germline CDR1 SQVTM, CDR2 ANQGSEA. V lost 3 bases and J 3 bases, leaving 11 bases between the germline ends.

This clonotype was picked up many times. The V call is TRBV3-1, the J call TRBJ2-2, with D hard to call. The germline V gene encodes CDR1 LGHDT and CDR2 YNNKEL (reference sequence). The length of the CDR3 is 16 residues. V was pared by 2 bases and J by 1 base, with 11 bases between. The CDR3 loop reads CASSQLLPQNTGELFF. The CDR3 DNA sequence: TGTGCCAGCAGCCAACTCCTGCCTCAGAACACCGGGGAGCTGTTTTTT.

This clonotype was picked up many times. As DNA, the CDR3 is TGTGCCAGCGGACCCTATGGGACAGCGCCAAATGAGCAGTTCTTC. Amino acids: CASGPYGTAPNEQFF. The rearrangement links TRBV7-2 to TRBJ2-1, with 7 bases aligning to TRBD1. V gave up 8 bases and J gave up 7 bases; unmatched junction bases: 14. The CDR3 spans 15 residues. Germline CDR1 reads SGHTA; CDR2 reads FQGNSA. The full variable domain, completed using reference TRBV7-2 and TRBJ2-1, is GAGVSQSPSNKVTEKGKDVELRCDPISGHTALYWYRQSLGQGLEFLIYFQGNSAPDKSGLPSDRFSAERTGGSVSTLTIQRTQQEDSAVYLCASGPYGTAPNEQFFGPGTRLTVL.